Listed below are T cell receptor beta chains from one sample, sequenced in a study of blood T cell repertoires in COVID-19. Method: immunoSEQ multiplex PCR; TCRdb's copy keeps in-frame clones and lacks some. Of around 150,000 clones in the sample, about 86% were seen once. Input material: PBMCs or T cells enriched from blood (not recorded which). The receptors come from a man aged 50 to 60 who had recovered from COVID-19. Both conserved end residues are part of each CDR3. Each record gives: CDR3 protein, CDR3 DNA, J gene, D gene, V gene, clone size. The D gene is left open where the match is weak. The size entry is marked missing in some rows and otherwise reads once, few, many or a size class.

CDR3 protein: CASSLDWTENYEQYF; CDR3 DNA: TGTGCCAGCAGCTTAGATTGGACAGAGAACTACGAGCAGTACTTC; J gene: TRBJ2-7; D gene: .; V gene: TRBV7-4; clone size: .
CDR3 protein: CASSLGVRRGLRMNTEAFF; CDR3 DNA: TGCGCCAGCAGCTTGGGGGTTCGGCGGGGCTTGAGGATGAACACTGAAGCTTTCTTT; J gene: TRBJ1-1; D gene: .; V gene: TRBV5-1; clone size: .
CDR3 protein: CAISDGLAGGYEQYF; CDR3 DNA: TGTGCCATCAGTGATGGACTAGCGGGGGGGTACGAGCAGTACTTC; J gene: TRBJ2-7; D gene: TRBD2; V gene: TRBV10-3; clone size: .
CDR3 protein: CASSFSGTGGGGYTF; CDR3 DNA: TGTGCCAGCAGCTTTTCCGGGACAGGGGGCGGTGGCTACACCTTC; J gene: TRBJ1-2; D gene: TRBD1; V gene: TRBV7-2; clone size: .
CDR3 protein: CASSLQGNEQYF; CDR3 DNA: TGCGCCAGCAGCTTACAGGGGAACGAGCAGTACTTC; J gene: TRBJ2-7; D gene: TRBD1; V gene: TRBV5-1; clone size: .
CDR3 protein: CASSLDRGEGYTF; CDR3 DNA: TGCGCCAGCAGCTTGGACAGGGGGGAAGGCTACACCTTC; J gene: TRBJ1-2; D gene: TRBD1; V gene: TRBV5-1; clone size: .
CDR3 protein: CASSQEAIAGSTYNEQFF; CDR3 DNA: TGTGCCAGCAGCCAAGAGGCGATAGCGGGGAGCACCTACAATGAGCAGTTCTTC; J gene: TRBJ2-1; D gene: TRBD2; V gene: TRBV3-1/TRBV3-2; clone size: .
CDR3 protein: CASSQDRSSSSYNSPLHF; CDR3 DNA: TGTGCCAGCAGCCAAGACAGGTCCTCCTCCTCCTATAATTCACCCCTCCACTTT; J gene: TRBJ1-6; D gene: .; V gene: TRBV4-2; clone size: .
CDR3 protein: CATGTVNQPQHF; CDR3 DNA: TGTGCCACCGGGACAGTCAATCAGCCCCAGCATTTT; J gene: TRBJ1-5; D gene: TRBD1; V gene: TRBV15; clone size: once
CDR3 protein: CASSPITGELFF; CDR3 DNA: TGTGCCAGCTCACCCATTACCGGGGAGCTGTTTTTT; J gene: TRBJ2-2; D gene: .; V gene: TRBV18; clone size: .
CDR3 protein: CASSYASGRTDTQYF; CDR3 DNA: TGTGCCAGCAGTTACGCTAGCGGCCGCACAGATACGCAGTATTTT; J gene: TRBJ2-3; D gene: TRBD2; V gene: TRBV6-2/TRBV6-3; clone size: .
CDR3 protein: CASSSGQGRGSPLHF; CDR3 DNA: TGTGCCAGCAGTAGTGGACAGGGTAGGGGGTCACCCCTCCACTTT; J gene: TRBJ1-6; D gene: TRBD1; V gene: TRBV6-5; clone size: .
CDR3 protein: CASSALNSPNYGYTF; CDR3 DNA: TGTGCCAGCAGCGCCCTGAACAGCCCAAACTATGGCTACACCTTC; J gene: TRBJ1-2; D gene: .; V gene: TRBV7-2; clone size: .
CDR3 protein: CASSLRGKETQYF; CDR3 DNA: TGTGCCAGCAGCTTGAGGGGGAAAGAGACCCAGTACTTC; J gene: TRBJ2-5; D gene: .; V gene: TRBV7-9; clone size: .
CDR3 protein: CASSSTGGVPAEQYF; CDR3 DNA: TGTGCCAGCAGCTCCACGGGGGGGGTCCCCGCCGAGCAGTACTTC; J gene: TRBJ2-7; D gene: TRBD2; V gene: TRBV11-2; clone size: .
CDR3 protein: CASSWGQASNEKLFF; CDR3 DNA: TGTGCCAGCAGCTGGGGACAGGCCAGTAATGAAAAACTGTTTTTT; J gene: TRBJ1-4; D gene: TRBD1; V gene: TRBV7-9; clone size: .
CDR3 protein: CASSLTGTGLGYTF; CDR3 DNA: TGTGCCAGCAGCCTTACCGGGACAGGGCTTGGCTACACCTTC; J gene: TRBJ1-2; D gene: TRBD1; V gene: TRBV6-6; clone size: .
CDR3 protein: CASSLEEQNYGYTF; CDR3 DNA: TGTGCCAGCAGCCTGGAGGAACAGAACTATGGCTACACCTTC; J gene: TRBJ1-2; D gene: .; V gene: TRBV4-2; clone size: .
CDR3 protein: CASSRGTGVSGANVLTF; CDR3 DNA: TGTGCCAGCAGCAGGGGGACAGGGGTCTCTGGGGCCAACGTCCTGACTTTC; J gene: TRBJ2-6; D gene: TRBD1; V gene: TRBV27; clone size: .
CDR3 protein: CAISRPSGGGDTQYF; CDR3 DNA: TGTGCCATCAGTCGACCTAGCGGCGGTGGAGATACGCAGTATTTT; J gene: TRBJ2-3; D gene: TRBD2; V gene: TRBV10-3; clone size: .
CDR3 protein: CASSLVVGRDTEAFF; CDR3 DNA: TGCGCCAGCAGCTTGGTAGTAGGGAGGGACACTGAAGCTTTCTTT; J gene: TRBJ1-1; D gene: .; V gene: TRBV5-1; clone size: once
CDR3 protein: CASSQEFLQGRNSNYGYTF; CDR3 DNA: TGCGCCAGCAGCCAAGAATTTCTCCAGGGGCGAAATTCTAACTATGGCTACACCTTC; J gene: TRBJ1-2; D gene: .; V gene: TRBV4-1; clone size: .
CDR3 protein: CASSQAPQTDTQYF; CDR3 DNA: TGCGCCAGCAGCCAAGCCCCCCAGACAGATACGCAGTATTTT; J gene: TRBJ2-3; D gene: .; V gene: TRBV4-3; clone size: .
CDR3 protein: CASSLKGGQGASFINYGYTF; CDR3 DNA: TGTGCCAGCAGTTTGAAAGGGGGCCAGGGGGCTTCCTTTATCAACTATGGCTACACCTTC; J gene: TRBJ1-2; D gene: TRBD1; V gene: TRBV27; clone size: .
CDR3 protein: CASSEGGRTEAFF; CDR3 DNA: TGTGCCAGCAGTGAAGGGGGGAGGACTGAAGCTTTCTTT; J gene: TRBJ1-1; D gene: .; V gene: TRBV6-1; clone size: .
CDR3 protein: CASSPSTGANNEQFF; CDR3 DNA: TGTGCCAGCTCACCAAGTACAGGGGCAAACAATGAGCAGTTCTTC; J gene: TRBJ2-1; D gene: TRBD1; V gene: TRBV18; clone size: .
CDR3 protein: CASSRQGTEAFF; CDR3 DNA: TGTGCCAGTAGTAGACAGGGAACTGAAGCTTTCTTT; J gene: TRBJ1-1; D gene: TRBD1; V gene: TRBV19; clone size: .
CDR3 protein: CASSMSASTDTQYF; CDR3 DNA: TGTGCCAGTAGTATGAGCGCTAGCACAGATACGCAGTATTTT; J gene: TRBJ2-3; D gene: .; V gene: TRBV19; clone size: .
CDR3 protein: CASSTQGYDEQYF; CDR3 DNA: TGCGCCAGCAGCACTCAGGGGTACGACGAGCAGTACTTC; J gene: TRBJ2-7; D gene: .; V gene: TRBV4-1; clone size: .
CDR3 protein: CASSLRRGGETQYF; CDR3 DNA: TGTGCCAGCAGCTTAAGGCGGGGCGGGGAGACCCAGTACTTC; J gene: TRBJ2-5; D gene: .; V gene: TRBV7-2; clone size: .
CDR3 protein: CASSPGQSSYNEQFF; CDR3 DNA: TGTGCCAGCTCACCGGGACAGAGCTCCTACAATGAGCAGTTCTTC; J gene: TRBJ2-1; D gene: TRBD1; V gene: TRBV18; clone size: .
CDR3 protein: CASSGQGTEKLFF; CDR3 DNA: TGTGCCAGCAGCGGGCAGGGGACCGAAAAACTGTTTTTT; J gene: TRBJ1-4; D gene: .; V gene: TRBV5-4; clone size: .
CDR3 protein: CASSQNRDNTEAFF; CDR3 DNA: TGTGCCAGCAGCCAAAACAGGGATAACACTGAAGCTTTCTTT; J gene: TRBJ1-1; D gene: .; V gene: TRBV3-1/TRBV3-2; clone size: .
CDR3 protein: CASSILGTSGGTSNEQFF; CDR3 DNA: TGTGCCAGCAGTATACTCGGGACTAGCGGGGGGACTTCAAATGAGCAGTTCTTC; J gene: TRBJ2-1; D gene: TRBD2; V gene: TRBV27; clone size: .
CDR3 protein: CASSYSGRNQPQHF; CDR3 DNA: TGTGCCAGCAGTTACTCGGGCCGCAATCAGCCCCAGCATTTT; J gene: TRBJ1-5; D gene: .; V gene: TRBV6-5; clone size: .
CDR3 protein: CASSLSWGTSGNTIYF; CDR3 DNA: TGTGCCAGCAGTTTATCTTGGGGCACATCTGGAAACACCATATATTTT; J gene: TRBJ1-3; D gene: .; V gene: TRBV27; clone size: .
CDR3 protein: CASSIATGWAGNTIYF; CDR3 DNA: TGTGCCAGTAGTATAGCTACAGGGTGGGCTGGAAACACCATATATTTT; J gene: TRBJ1-3; D gene: .; V gene: TRBV19; clone size: once
CDR3 protein: CASSLTPGHKDSPLHF; CDR3 DNA: TGTGCCAGCAGCCTTACTCCGGGACATAAGGATTCACCCCTCCACTTT; J gene: TRBJ1-6; D gene: .; V gene: TRBV9; clone size: .
CDR3 protein: CASSPDRRYGYTF; CDR3 DNA: TGTGCCAGCAGCCCGGACAGGAGATACGGCTACACCTTC; J gene: TRBJ1-2; D gene: TRBD1; V gene: TRBV3-1/TRBV3-2; clone size: .
CDR3 protein: CASSQAGTGAGNTIYF; CDR3 DNA: TGTGCCAGCAGCCAAGCCGGGACAGGGGCTGGAAACACCATATATTTT; J gene: TRBJ1-3; D gene: TRBD1; V gene: TRBV3-1/TRBV3-2; clone size: .
CDR3 protein: CASTATSGYEQYF; CDR3 DNA: TGTGCCAGCACCGCGACTTCAGGGTACGAGCAGTACTTC; J gene: TRBJ2-7; D gene: .; V gene: TRBV7-9; clone size: .
CDR3 protein: CASSRSGGHQDEQFF; CDR3 DNA: TGTGCCAGCTCACGAAGCGGGGGGCATCAGGATGAGCAGTTCTTC; J gene: TRBJ2-1; D gene: TRBD2; V gene: TRBV18; clone size: .
CDR3 protein: CASSLLPGLNTEAFF; CDR3 DNA: TGCGCCAGCAGCTTGCTACCAGGGTTGAACACTGAAGCTTTCTTT; J gene: TRBJ1-1; D gene: .; V gene: TRBV5-1; clone size: .
CDR3 protein: CASNGQGHRHF; CDR3 DNA: TGTGCCAGCAACGGGCAGGGGCACAGGCATTTT; J gene: TRBJ1-5; D gene: .; V gene: TRBV2; clone size: .
CDR3 protein: CASRARGVFEKLFF; CDR3 DNA: TGTGCCAGCAGGGCCAGGGGGGTCTTTGAAAAACTGTTTTTT; J gene: TRBJ1-4; D gene: TRBD1; V gene: TRBV3-1/TRBV3-2; clone size: .
CDR3 protein: CASSPVRDRVHGYTF; CDR3 DNA: TGTGCCAGCAGCCCCGTCCGGGACAGGGTCCATGGCTACACCTTC; J gene: TRBJ1-2; D gene: TRBD1; V gene: TRBV7-2; clone size: .
CDR3 protein: CASRRDRGRADTEAFF; CDR3 DNA: TGTGCCAGTAGGCGGGACAGGGGGCGGGCGGACACTGAAGCTTTCTTT; J gene: TRBJ1-1; D gene: TRBD1; V gene: TRBV19; clone size: .
CDR3 protein: CASSEISYEQYF; CDR3 DNA: TGTGCCAGCAGTGAAATCAGCTACGAGCAGTACTTC; J gene: TRBJ2-7; D gene: .; V gene: TRBV2; clone size: .
CDR3 protein: CASSIIDKLSYEQYF; CDR3 DNA: TGTGCCAGCAGCATAATTGACAAACTCAGCTACGAGCAGTACTTC; J gene: TRBJ2-7; D gene: .; V gene: TRBV7-9; clone size: many
CDR3 protein: CASSGTGRTGELFF; CDR3 DNA: TGTGCCAGCAGTGGGACAGGAAGGACCGGGGAGCTGTTTTTT; J gene: TRBJ2-2; D gene: TRBD1; V gene: TRBV3-1/TRBV3-2; clone size: once